This entry is about one T cell receptor (beta chain). Its specificity is not known. A much bigger clone sits one base away, suggesting this may be a read error. The source of the sample is a study of T cell repertoires in cytomegalovirus infection. Across the whole study: The study used recently identified HLA-C-restricted and well-studied HLA-B-restricted CMV epitopes. Public TCR beta signatures provided an indication of both CMV infection and a matching HLA type. Study-level findings and limits: HLA-C-restricted, CMV-specific TCR beta clonotypes were dominant ex vivo.

CDR3 length equals 15 residues. V dropped 5 bases and J dropped 4 bases, with 17 bases sitting between them. One entry per CDR3 protein results from TCRdb running MiXCR on the reads. The data show roughly 87,000 distinct CDR3 sequences, with about 29% seen just once and about three quarters held by the top ten. The sample here was CD8+ T cells from cultured PBMCs, taken from culture after CMV antigen stimulation. The rearrangement links TRBV7-1 to TRBJ1-2, with D possibly being TRBD1 (5 bases). TRBV7-1 is flagged as an ORF with uncertain function. The receptor was isolated from a human donor in good health (CMV status not recorded). Some clones in this sample may be carry-over from other donors' samples. The CDR3 loop is CASSTPLDRSYGYTF. The CDR3 bases are TGTGCCAGCAGCACACCGTTAGACAGAAGCTATGGCTACACCTTC.